This TCR beta chain was captured in a study of shared clonotypes between healthy human individuals. Across the study: Researchers drew samples from two women and a few men aged 18 to 49. Study-wide results and caveats: Generation probabilities were higher for clonotypes shared across all four sorted-subset donors than for unshared ones. Several donors had about 5% of their naive CD4 clonotypes in common.

Assay execution took place at the deep level. Using immunoSEQ multiplex PCR, the repertoire was profiled, and TCRdb retains in-frame clones only, with some absent. The sample has about 710,000 clones, around 78% seen once. V shed 2 bases and J shed 0 bases, with 13 bases lying between them. The CDR3 loop spans 16 amino acids. Per germline, CDR1 SGHRS and CDR2 YFSETQ. Comment on this clone: Its target is not known.

The sequencing sample was made of memory CD4+ T cells sorted from blood. Subset described: CD45RA-negative fraction. V gene TRBV5-1 combines with J gene TRBJ2-3, with no clear D. This clonotype was obtained from a woman aged 30 to 39 in good health. CDR3 sequence (DNA): TGCGCCAGCAGCTTTGGAGATACCGCTAGCACAGATACGCAGTATTTT. It is translated as CASSFGDTASTDTQYF.